The 28 T cell receptor beta chains in this list originate from one sample, sequenced in a study of vaccination and CD4 T cells after COVID-19. No antigens are known for them. Once obtained from cultured CD4+ T cells, the DNA was sequenced using the Oncomine TCR Beta short-read assay. One entry per CDR3 protein results from TCRdb running MiXCR on the PCR reads. Here the sample spans some 20,000 distinct CDR3 sequences, approximately 48% being singletons. The treatment is: roughly 11-day PBMC culture with coronavirus spike peptide pools or control peptides (ViraFEST assay). The sample taken for sequencing was cultured CD4+ T cells from blood. Receptors were obtained from a human donor with COVID-19.

The CDR3 DNA follows: TGTGCCAGCACCAATACGGGAGAAAACACCATATATTTT. This sequence encodes CASTNTGENTIYF. V and J are TRBV28 and TRBJ1-3; no clear D gene. Germline assignment: CDR1 MDHEN and CDR2 SYDVKM. The CDR3 length is 13 residues. V was shortened by 7 bases and J by 6 bases, with 13 bases between the two germline ends. Full variable domain (remainder filled in from reference TRBV28 and TRBJ1-3): DVKVTQSSRYLVKRTGEKVFLECVQDMDHENMFWYRQDPGLGLRLIYFSYDVKMKEKGDIPEGYSVSREKKERFSLILESASTNQTSMYLCASTNTGENTIYFGEGSWLTVV.

This chain joins TRBV7-9 and TRBJ1-3; no clear D. Deletions cut 1 base from V and 1 base from J, with 8 bases between. Germline CDR1 SEHNR, CDR2 FQNEAQ (reference sequence). The CDR3 loop spans 15 amino acids. CDR3 residues: CASSLGMESGNTIYF. The CDR3 DNA sequence: TGTGCCAGCAGCTTAGGGATGGAGTCTGGAAACACCATATATTTT.

This clonotype was found a few times. The chain joins TRBV6-2 or TRBV6-3 to TRBJ1-5; D gene uncertain. V shed 2 bases and J shed 4 bases, with 9 bases lying between them. The CDR3 is made up of 14 amino acids. The germline V gene encodes CDR1 MNHEY and CDR2 SVGEGT. Here the CDR3 DNA reads TGTGCCAGCAGTTACATGGGTCGAAATCAGCCCCAGCATTTT. Its protein is CASSYMGRNQPQHF.

There are a few counts of this clonotype. The chain couples TRBV20-1 to TRBJ1-1; 9 bases map to TRBD1. Germline V gene sequence: CDR1 DFQATT, CDR2 SNEGSKA (reference sequence). The ends lost 5 bases at V and 1 base at J; junction bases unmatched: 8. This CDR3 comprises 15 residues. In DNA form, the CDR3 reads TGCAGTGCTCAAGCTTTGGGACAGGGGAACACTGAAGCTTTCTTT. Encoded protein: CSAQALGQGNTEAFF.

The rearrangement links TRBV5-1 to TRBJ1-5; 8 nucleotides agree with TRBD1. Germline V lookup: CDR1 SGHRS, CDR2 YFSETQ. The CDR3 runs 14 residues. The ends lost 4 bases at V and 9 bases at J; junction bases unmatched: 9. The CDR3 loop reads CASSPSQGVGPQHF. The CDR3 coding sequence is TGCGCCAGCAGCCCATCACAGGGGGTCGGGCCCCAGCATTTT. The full variable domain, rest sourced from reference TRBV5-1 and TRBJ1-5, is KAGVTQTPRYLIKTRGQQVTLSCSPISGHRSVSWYQQTPGQGLQFLFEYFSETQRNKGNFPGRFSGRQFSNSRSEMNVSTLELGDSALYLCASSPSQGVGPQHFGDGTRLSIL.

This clonotype occurred a few times. The chain recombines TRBV18 with TRBJ1-1; 8 positions match TRBD1. The CDR3 covers 13 residues. Germline assignment: CDR1 KGHSH and CDR2 LQKENI. The ends lost 9 bases at V and 5 bases at J; junction bases unmatched: 8. Written as DNA, the CDR3 is TGTGCCAGTCGACAGGGGAGGGAAACTGAAGCTTTCTTT. It is translated as CASRQGRETEAFF.

The chain uses TRBV20-1 and TRBJ2-7; D may be TRBD2 (6 bases). The length of the CDR3 is 14 residues. Trimming shortened V by 7 bases and J by 4 bases, and 20 bases separated the two germline ends. Germline loops: CDR1 DFQATT, CDR2 SNEGSKA (reference sequence). This CDR3 reads CSGGPGGLGYEQYF. CDR3 sequence (DNA): TGCAGTGGGGGTCCTGGAGGGCTCGGATACGAGCAGTACTTC.

Remarks on this clonotype: Its ends do not fully match the called genes, so a read error is possible. The chain combines TRBV7-7 with TRBJ2-3, with TRBD2 matching 13 bases. CDR3 length equals 17 residues. Germline V gene sequence: CDR1 SSHAT, CDR2 FNYEAQ (reference sequence). The CDR3, as DNA: TGTGCTAGCAGCTCCGGGACTAGCGGGGCCACCACAGATACGCAGTATTTT. Translated: CASSSGTSGATTDTQYF.

J is TRBJ1-2 and V is TRBV4-1; 9 positions match TRBD1. The CDR3 is made up of 15 amino acids. V shed 3 bases, J shed 4 bases, and the junction held 6 bases outside the gene matches. Germline loops: CDR1 MGHRA, CDR2 YSYEKL. CDR3 region: CASSHTTGGGYGYTF. The CDR3 nucleotides are TGCGCCAGCAGCCATACGACAGGGGGTGGCTATGGCTACACCTTC.

There are a few counts of this clonotype. The rearrangement uses TRBV28 and TRBJ1-1; D call uncertain. The V gene's germline CDR1 is MDHEN and CDR2 SYDVKM. V was pared by 7 bases and J by 4 bases, with 7 bases between. This CDR3 is 11 amino acids long. The CDR3 is CASITATEAFF. CDR3 bases: TGTGCCAGCATTACGGCCACTGAAGCTTTCTTT. The whole variable domain, remainder taken from reference TRBV28 and TRBJ1-1, is DVKVTQSSRYLVKRTGEKVFLECVQDMDHENMFWYRQDPGLGLRLIYFSYDVKMKEKGDIPEGYSVSREKKERFSLILESASTNQTSMYLCASITATEAFFGQGTRLTVV.

A single count supports this clonotype. The chain has TRBV9 and TRBJ1-2; no firm D call. V lost 0 bases and J lost 8, with 11 bases in between. Germline V gene lookup returns CDR1 SGDLS and CDR2 YYNGEE. This CDR3 has 13 amino acids. The CDR3 reads CASSVGERSGYTF. DNA for the CDR3: TGTGCCAGCAGCGTAGGGGAGCGCAGCGGCTACACCTTC.

This clonotype was seen a few times. The V and J genes are TRBV6-5 and TRBJ2-3; D unresolved. The CDR3 runs 14 residues. The V and J ends lost 5 bases and 1 base respectively, with 10 bases between them. The V gene's germline CDR1 is MNHEY and CDR2 SVGAGI. The CDR3 DNA follows: TGTGCCAGCAGTACTCGTGGGGGCACAGATACGCAGTATTTT. Its protein product is CASSTRGGTDTQYF.

The rearrangement joins TRBV5-6 to TRBJ1-6, with 7 bases aligning to TRBD1. Germline V CDR1 and CDR2: SGHDT, YYEEEE. The CDR3 length is 14 residues. V gave up 4 bases and J gave up 7 bases; unmatched junction bases: 5. The CDR3: CASSQGQKNSPLHF. In DNA, the CDR3 is TGTGCCAGCAGCCAGGGACAGAAGAATTCACCCCTCCACTTT. The variable domain in full, with the rest retrieved from reference TRBV5-6 and TRBJ1-6, is DAGVTQSPTHLIKTRGQQVTLRCSPKSGHDTVSWYQQALGQGPQFIFQYYEEEERQRGNFPDRFSGHQFPNYSSELNVNALLLGDSALYLCASSQGQKNSPLHFGNGTRLTVT.

This chain connects TRBV20-1 to TRBJ2-2; D could derive from TRBD1 or TRBD2 (5 bases each). Germline CDR1 is DFQATT and CDR2 is SNEGSKA (reference sequence). V lost 6 bases and J 3 bases, leaving 20 bases between the germline ends. The CDR3 is made up of 16 amino acids. The CDR3 region has the DNA TGCAGTGCCCTAGTACTGGGGGTTGGGGACACCGGGGAGCTGTTTTTT. Translating gives CSALVLGVGDTGELFF.

This sequence joins TRBV10-2 and TRBJ1-1, with D possibly TRBD1 on 5 matching bases. There are 13 residues in the CDR3. V was pared by 1 base and J by 11 bases, with 14 bases between. Germline assignment: CDR1 WSHSY and CDR2 SAAADI. As DNA, the CDR3 is TGCGCCAGCAGTGAGTTGGCCAGGGAGGTTGCTTTCTTT. Its translation: CASSELAREVAFF.

The V and J genes are TRBV20-1 and TRBJ2-2; 12 bases are a match to TRBD2. V lost 5 bases and J lost 7; bases outside the gene matches: 11. The CDR3 sequence is 16 residues long. Germline CDR1 and CDR2: DFQATT and SNEGSKA (reference sequence). The CDR3 nucleotides read TGCAGTGCTTCTCGTCTAGCGGGGGGGCCGAGCGGGGAGCTGTTTTTT. Translation gives CSASRLAGGPSGELFF.

The chain uses TRBV19 and TRBJ1-2, with TRBD1 identical over 7 bases. Germline loops: CDR1 LNHDA, CDR2 SQIVND (reference sequence). With 6 bases clipped from V and 2 bases from J, the junction kept 6 bases outside the gene matches. CDR3 length: 14 residues. CDR3 in amino acids: CASRLQDRNYGYTF. CDR3 nucleotides: TGTGCCAGTAGATTACAGGACAGGAACTATGGCTACACCTTC.

The table lists this clonotype with a few counts. The chain has TRBV28 and TRBJ1-1; D not certain. Germline values: CDR1 MDHEN, CDR2 SYDVKM. This CDR3 comprises 12 residues. V lost 2 bases to trimming and J lost 5 bases, with 6 bases between them. The CDR3 bases are TGTGCCAGCAGTTTAGGGGTTACTGAAGCTTTCTTT. The encoded protein is CASSLGVTEAFF.

The V call is TRBV5-1, the J call TRBJ2-5; 11 bases are a match to TRBD1. V was pared by 0 bases and J by 5 bases, with 3 bases of the junction left unmatched. This CDR3 has 15 amino acids. Germline lookup yields CDR1 SGHRS and CDR2 YFSETQ. The DNA for the CDR3 is TGCGCCAGCAGCTTGGCCGGGACAGGGGGGGAGACCCAGTACTTC. It yields the protein CASSLAGTGGETQYF. The variable domain in full, with the rest retrieved from reference TRBV5-1 and TRBJ2-5, is KAGVTQTPRYLIKTRGQQVTLSCSPISGHRSVSWYQQTPGQGLQFLFEYFSETQRNKGNFPGRFSGRQFSNSRSEMNVSTLELGDSALYLCASSLAGTGGETQYFGPGTRLLVL.

The genes are TRBV19 and TRBJ2-7, with TRBD2 matching 11 bases. There are 15 residues in the CDR3. Per germline, CDR1 LNHDA and CDR2 SQIVND (reference sequence). The V segment lost 4 bases and the J segment 5 bases; nucleotides outside the gene matches: 7. The CDR3 nucleotides are TGTGCCAGTAGTAACTTAGCGGGGGGGCCGAACGAGCAGTACTTC. It encodes CASSNLAGGPNEQYF. Complete variable domain (other parts from reference TRBV19 and TRBJ2-7): DGGITQSPKYLFRKEGQNVTLSCEQNLNHDAMYWYRQDPGQGLRLIYYSQIVNDFQKGDIAEGYSVSREKKESFPLTVTSAQKNPTAFYLCASSNLAGGPNEQYFGPGTRLTVT.

Of note for this clonotype: An end of the junction does not agree with germline; a read error may underlie this. The chain uses TRBV7-6 and TRBJ2-5; D assignment may be TRBD1 or TRBD2 (5 bases each). The CDR3 is made up of 14 amino acids. Germline loops: CDR1 SGHVS, CDR2 FNYEAQ. The CDR3 loop reads CASSSGARGETQYF. CDR3 in DNA: TGTGCTAGCAGCTCCGGGGCCCGGGGAGAGACCCAGTACTTC.

The chain is built from TRBV20-1 and TRBJ2-7; 9 nucleotides line up with TRBD1. This CDR3 comprises 14 residues. The trim removed 6 bases at V and 0 bases at J, leaving 6 bases unmatched. Germline loops: CDR1 DFQATT, CDR2 SNEGSKA (reference sequence). The CDR3 here is CSALTGGFSYEQYF. The CDR3 bases are TGCAGTGCCCTGACAGGGGGTTTCTCCTACGAGCAGTACTTC.

Of note for this clonotype: Relative to the germline gene, one junction end is altered; a read error may explain this. The chain uses TRBV7-2 and TRBJ2-1; D is possibly TRBD1 or TRBD2 (6 bases each). Germline V gene data show CDR1 as SGHTA and CDR2 as FQGNSA. This CDR3 spans 12 amino acids. The CDR3 loop reads CRRGAGYNEQFF. CDR3 sequence (DNA): TGCAGGAGGGGGGCGGGGTACAATGAGCAGTTCTTC.

Points on this clonotype: An end of the junction does not agree with germline; a read error may underlie this. DNA of the CDR3: TGTGCTAGCAGCTTCGGGGTCCAAGAGACCCAGTACTTC. Its translation is CASSFGVQETQYF. The gene calls are TRBV7-7 and TRBJ2-5, with D perhaps TRBD2 (5 bases). Germline V CDR1 and CDR2: SSHAT, FNYEAQ (reference sequence). The CDR3 totals 13 residues. The entire variable domain, with the rest obtained from reference TRBV7-7 and TRBJ2-5, is as follows: GAGVSQSPRYKVTKRGQDVTLRCDPISSHATLYWYQQALGQGPEFLTYFNYEAQPDKSGLPSDRFSAERPEGSISTLTIQRTEQRDSAMYRCASSFGVQETQYFGPGTRLLVL.

This rearrangement joins TRBV28 to TRBJ1-2, with no clear D. This CDR3 has 13 residues. V lost 8 bases and J lost 0, with 10 bases in between. CDR1 and CDR2 (germline): MDHEN, SYDVKM. The CDR3 protein is CASRVPANYGYTF. The CDR3 coding sequence is TGTGCCAGCCGAGTGCCAGCTAACTATGGCTACACCTTC.

The rearrangement joins TRBV6-5 to TRBJ2-4; TRBD2 matches at 9 bases. Germline CDR1 is MNHEY and CDR2 is SVGAGI. CDR3 length: 17 residues. Unmatched junction bases numbered 7, after V lost 4 bases and J lost 0 bases. As DNA, the CDR3 is TGTGCCAGCAGTTCCCTGGCGGGGGGGGAAGCCAAAAACATTCAGTACTTC. Protein: CASSSLAGGEAKNIQYF.

This clonotype has just a few counts. The chain recombines TRBV20-1 with TRBJ2-3; D gene ambiguous. The CDR3 loop spans 13 amino acids. V was cut by 3 bases and J by 1 base, with 8 bases left in between. Germline-derived CDR1 and CDR2 are DFQATT and SNEGSKA (reference sequence). The CDR3 reads CSARTPGTDTQYF. CDR3 in DNA: TGCAGTGCTAGGACCCCGGGCACAGATACGCAGTATTTT.

The chain links TRBV6-1 to TRBJ1-5, with 10 nucleotides matching TRBD1. The length of the CDR3 is 16 residues. Per the germline V gene, CDR1 is MNHNS and CDR2 is SASEGT. The V gene end was trimmed by 4 bases and the J gene end by 6 bases; junction bases not matched to a gene: 9. CDR3 nucleotide sequence: TGTGCCAGCAGTGGGGTGACAGGGGGCGGGAGTCAGCCCCAGCATTTT. This encodes CASSGVTGGGSQPQHF.